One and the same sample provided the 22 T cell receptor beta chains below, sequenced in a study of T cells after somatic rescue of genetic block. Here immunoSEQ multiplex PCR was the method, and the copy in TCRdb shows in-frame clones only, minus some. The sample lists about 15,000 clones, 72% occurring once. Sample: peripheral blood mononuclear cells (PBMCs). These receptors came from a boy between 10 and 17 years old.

The CDR3 here is CASSERGQGGETQYF. DNA for the CDR3: TGTGCCAGCAGTGAAAGGGGACAGGGGGGAGAGACCCAGTACTTC. The V call is TRBV6-1, the J call TRBJ2-5; 11 nucleotides line up with TRBD1. CDR1 is MNHNS, CDR2 SASEGT, per germline. This CDR3 is 15 amino acids long. Trimming at V came to 2 bases and at J to 4 bases, leaving 3 bases not matched to a gene.

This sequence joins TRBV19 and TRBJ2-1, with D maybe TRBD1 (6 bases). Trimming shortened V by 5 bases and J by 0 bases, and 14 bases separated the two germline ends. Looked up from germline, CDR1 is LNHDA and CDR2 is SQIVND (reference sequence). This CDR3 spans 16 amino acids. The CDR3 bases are TGTGCCAGTAGTGAGAGGGGGTATGCCTCCTACAATGAGCAGTTCTTC. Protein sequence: CASSERGYASYNEQFF.

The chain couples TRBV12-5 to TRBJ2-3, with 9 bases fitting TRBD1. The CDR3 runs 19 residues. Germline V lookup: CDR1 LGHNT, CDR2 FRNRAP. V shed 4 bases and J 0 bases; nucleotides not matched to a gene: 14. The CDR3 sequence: CASGWGTGKSLLSTDTQYF. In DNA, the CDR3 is TGTGCTAGTGGTTGGGGGACAGGGAAGAGTTTACTTAGCACAGATACGCAGTATTTT.

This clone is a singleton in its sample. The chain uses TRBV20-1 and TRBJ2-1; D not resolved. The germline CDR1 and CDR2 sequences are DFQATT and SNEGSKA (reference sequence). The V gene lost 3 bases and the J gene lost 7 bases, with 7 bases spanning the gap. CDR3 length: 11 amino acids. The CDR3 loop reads CSASGRNEQFF. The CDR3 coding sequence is TGCAGTGCTAGCGGCAGGAATGAGCAGTTCTTC.

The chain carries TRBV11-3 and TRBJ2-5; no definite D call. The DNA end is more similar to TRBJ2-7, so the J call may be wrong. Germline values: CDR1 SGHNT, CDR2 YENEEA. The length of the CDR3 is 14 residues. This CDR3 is CASSLDRSSYEQYF. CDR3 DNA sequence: TGTGCCAGCAGCTTAGATAGGAGCTCCTACGAGCAGTACTTC.

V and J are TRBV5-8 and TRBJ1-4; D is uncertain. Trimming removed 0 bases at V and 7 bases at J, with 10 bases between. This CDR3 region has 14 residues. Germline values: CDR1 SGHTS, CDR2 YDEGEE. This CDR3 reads CASSLARPVEKLFF. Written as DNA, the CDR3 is TGTGCCAGCAGCTTGGCCAGGCCAGTTGAAAAACTGTTTTTT.

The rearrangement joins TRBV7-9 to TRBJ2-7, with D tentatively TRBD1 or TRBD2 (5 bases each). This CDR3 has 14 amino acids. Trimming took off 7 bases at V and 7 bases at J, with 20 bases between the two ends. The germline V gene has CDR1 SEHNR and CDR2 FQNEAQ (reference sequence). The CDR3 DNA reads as TGTGCCAGCACCCTATCCGGGGCTCTGGGGGAGCAGTACTTC. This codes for CASTLSGALGEQYF. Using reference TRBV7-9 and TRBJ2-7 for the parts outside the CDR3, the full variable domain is DTGVSQNPRHKITKRGQNVTFRCDPISEHNRLYWYRQTLGQGPEFLTYFQNEAQLEKSRLLSDRFSAERPKGSFSTLEIQRTEQGDSAMYLCASTLSGALGEQYFGPGTRLTVT.

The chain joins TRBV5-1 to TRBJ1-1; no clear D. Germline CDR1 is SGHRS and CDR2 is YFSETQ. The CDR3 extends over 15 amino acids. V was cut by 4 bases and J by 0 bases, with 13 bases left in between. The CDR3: CASSPKGSLNTEAFF. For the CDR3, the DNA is TGCGCCAGCAGCCCTAAAGGCTCCTTGAACACTGAAGCTTTCTTT.

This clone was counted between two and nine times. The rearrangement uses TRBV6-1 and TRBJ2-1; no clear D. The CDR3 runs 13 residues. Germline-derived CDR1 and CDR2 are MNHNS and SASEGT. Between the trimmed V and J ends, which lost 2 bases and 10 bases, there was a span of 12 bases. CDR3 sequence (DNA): TGTGCCAGCAGTGAACCCTGGAAGCTCGAGCAGTTCTTC. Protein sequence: CASSEPWKLEQFF.

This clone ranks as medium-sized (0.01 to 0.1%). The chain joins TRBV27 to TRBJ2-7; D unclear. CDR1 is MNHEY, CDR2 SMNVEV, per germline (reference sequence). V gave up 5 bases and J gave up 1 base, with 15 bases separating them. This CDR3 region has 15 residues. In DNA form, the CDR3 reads TGTGCCAGCAGTGCGGACGTCGGCCGGTCCTACGAGCAGTACTTC. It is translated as CASSADVGRSYEQYF.

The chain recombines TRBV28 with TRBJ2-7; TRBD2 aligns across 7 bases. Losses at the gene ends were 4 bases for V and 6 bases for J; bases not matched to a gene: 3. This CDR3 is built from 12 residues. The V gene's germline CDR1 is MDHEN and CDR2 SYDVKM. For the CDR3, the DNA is TGTGCCAGCAGTTACCCGGGAGGCGAGCAGTACTTC. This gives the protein CASSYPGGEQYF.

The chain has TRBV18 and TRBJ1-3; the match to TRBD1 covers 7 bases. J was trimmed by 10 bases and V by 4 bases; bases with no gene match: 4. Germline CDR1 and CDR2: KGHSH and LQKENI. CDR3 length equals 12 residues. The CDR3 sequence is CASSLPTGTIYF. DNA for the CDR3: TGTGCCAGCTCACTACCGACAGGGACCATATATTTT.

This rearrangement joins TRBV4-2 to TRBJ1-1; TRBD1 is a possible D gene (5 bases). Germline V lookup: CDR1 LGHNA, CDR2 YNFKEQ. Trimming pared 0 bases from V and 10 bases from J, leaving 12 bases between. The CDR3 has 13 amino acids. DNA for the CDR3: TGTGCCAGCAGCCAAGATTCGGCAGGGCGAGCTTTCTTT. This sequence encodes CASSQDSAGRAFF.

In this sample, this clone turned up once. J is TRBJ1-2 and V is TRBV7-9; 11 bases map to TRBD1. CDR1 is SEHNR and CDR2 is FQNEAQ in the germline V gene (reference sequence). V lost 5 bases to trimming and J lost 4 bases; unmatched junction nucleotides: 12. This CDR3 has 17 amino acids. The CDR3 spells CASSPPPGQGGGYGYTF. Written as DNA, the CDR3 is TGTGCCAGCAGCCCTCCCCCGGGACAGGGGGGGGGCTATGGCTACACCTTC.

CDR3 sequence reads: CASSRQVKTDTQYF. In DNA form, the CDR3 reads TGTGCCAGCAGTAGACAGGTTAAGACAGATACGCAGTATTTT. The rearrangement links TRBV28 to TRBJ2-3; maybe TRBD1 (6 bases). Per germline, CDR1 MDHEN and CDR2 SYDVKM. V lost 5 bases and J lost 3, with 12 bases in between. This CDR3 contains 14 residues.

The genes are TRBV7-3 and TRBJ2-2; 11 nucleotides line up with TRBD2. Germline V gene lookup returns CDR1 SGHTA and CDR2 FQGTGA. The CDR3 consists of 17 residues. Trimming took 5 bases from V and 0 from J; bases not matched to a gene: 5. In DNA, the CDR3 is TGTGCCAGCAGCAATCCTAGCGGGGGGCCGAACACCGGGGAGCTGTTTTTT. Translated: CASSNPSGGPNTGELFF.

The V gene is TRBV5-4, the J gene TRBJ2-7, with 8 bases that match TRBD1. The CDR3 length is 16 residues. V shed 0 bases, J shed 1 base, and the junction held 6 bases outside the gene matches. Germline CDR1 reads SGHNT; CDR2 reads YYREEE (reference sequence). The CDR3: CASSLAPRTGSYEQYF. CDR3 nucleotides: TGTGCCAGCAGCTTGGCCCCCCGGACAGGGTCCTACGAGCAGTACTTC. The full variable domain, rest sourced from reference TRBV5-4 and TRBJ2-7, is ETGVTQSPTHLIKTRGQQVTLRCSSQSGHNTVSWYQQALGQGPQFIFQYYREEENGRGNFPPRFSGLQFPNYSSELNVNALELDDSALYLCASSLAPRTGSYEQYFGPGTRLTVT.

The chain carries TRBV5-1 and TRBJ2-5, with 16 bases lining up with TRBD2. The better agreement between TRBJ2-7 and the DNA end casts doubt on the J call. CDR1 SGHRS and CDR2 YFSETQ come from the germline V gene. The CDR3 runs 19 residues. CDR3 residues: CASSSGLAGGPGTYYEQYF. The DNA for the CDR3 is TGCGCCAGCAGCTCGGGACTAGCGGGAGGGCCGGGTACTTACTACGAGCAGTACTTC.

CDR3 in DNA: TGTGCCTGGGACAGGGTGGAAGAGACCCAGTACTTC. Residues: CAWDRVEETQYF. J is TRBJ2-5 and V is TRBV30; 7 bases are a match to TRBD1. In germline, CDR1 is GTSNPN, CDR2 SVGIG (reference sequence). J gave up 3 bases and V 5 bases, and 3 bases lay outside the gene matches. The CDR3 totals 12 residues. Full variable domain (outside the CDR3, taken from reference TRBV30 and TRBJ2-5): SQTIHQWPATLVQPVGSPLSLECTVEGTSNPNLYWYRQAAGRGLQLLFYSVGIGQISSEVPQNLSASRPQDRQFILSSKKLLLSDSGFYLCAWDRVEETQYFGPGTRLLVL.

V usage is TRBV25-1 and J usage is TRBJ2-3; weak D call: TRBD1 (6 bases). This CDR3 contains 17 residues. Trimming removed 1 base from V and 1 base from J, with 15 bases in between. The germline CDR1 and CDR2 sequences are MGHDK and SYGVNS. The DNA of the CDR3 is TGTGCCAGCAGTGAATCCCGGGACAAGAGGGGCACAGATACGCAGTATTTT. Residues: CASSESRDKRGTDTQYF.

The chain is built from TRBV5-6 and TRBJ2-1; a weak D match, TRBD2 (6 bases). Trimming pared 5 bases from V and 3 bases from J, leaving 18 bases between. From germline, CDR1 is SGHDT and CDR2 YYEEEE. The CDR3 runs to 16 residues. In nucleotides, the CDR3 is TGTGCCAGCAGTCATGAGGCGGGAATGCGCTACAATGAGCAGTTCTTC. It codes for CASSHEAGMRYNEQFF.

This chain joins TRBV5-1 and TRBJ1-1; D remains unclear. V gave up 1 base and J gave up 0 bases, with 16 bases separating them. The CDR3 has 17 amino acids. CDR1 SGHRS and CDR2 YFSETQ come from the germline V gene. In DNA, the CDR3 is TGCGCCAGCAGCTTGTATCTTGGAACACGCCTGAACACTGAAGCTTTCTTT. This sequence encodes CASSLYLGTRLNTEAFF.